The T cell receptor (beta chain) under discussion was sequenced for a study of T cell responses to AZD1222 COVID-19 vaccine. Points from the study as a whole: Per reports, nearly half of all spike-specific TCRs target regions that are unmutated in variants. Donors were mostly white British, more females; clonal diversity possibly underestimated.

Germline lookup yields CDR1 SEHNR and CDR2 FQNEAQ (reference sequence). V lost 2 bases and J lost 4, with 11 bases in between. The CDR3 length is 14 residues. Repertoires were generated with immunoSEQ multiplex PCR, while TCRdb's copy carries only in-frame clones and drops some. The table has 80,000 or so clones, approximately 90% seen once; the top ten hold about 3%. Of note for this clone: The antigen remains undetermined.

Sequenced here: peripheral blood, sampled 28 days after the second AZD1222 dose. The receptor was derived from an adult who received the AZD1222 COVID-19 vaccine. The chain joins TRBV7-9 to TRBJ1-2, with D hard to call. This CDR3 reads CASSLYGLLYGYTF. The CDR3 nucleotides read TGTGCCAGCAGCTTATACGGCCTTCTCTATGGCTACACCTTC. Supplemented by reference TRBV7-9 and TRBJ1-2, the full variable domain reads DTGVSQNPRHKITKRGQNVTFRCDPISEHNRLYWYRQTLGQGPEFLTYFQNEAQLEKSRLLSDRFSAERPKGSFSTLEIQRTEQGDSAMYLCASSLYGLLYGYTFGSGTRLTVV.